This T cell receptor (beta chain) was documented in a study of blood T cells in healthy people across ages. Overall study results and limits: Long-lived and aged donors differed, with more naive CD4+ cells and higher diversity in the long-lived.

Next came a second PCR, run for about 6 to 11 cycles, which used a sample-barcoded 5' primer along with a J-beta primer mix. TCRdb recomputed calls from the 5' RACE reads with MiXCR, one row per CDR3 protein. The table records around 800,000 distinct CDR3 sequences, roughly 24% of them present only once. Each donor supplied ten milliliters of peripheral blood. As to this clonotype: Its target is unknown.

From germline, CDR1 is MNHEY and CDR2 SMNVEV (reference sequence). There are 14 residues in the CDR3. V was trimmed by 0 bases and J by 1 base, leaving 6 bases between them. The same sample was also used in a study of T cells of mothers and their children. As that study records: The donors comprised a handful of children and their three healthy Caucasian mothers.

V usage is TRBV27 and J usage is TRBJ1-1, with D unclear. The sample consisted of blood. The TCR was taken from a boy younger than 18 in good health. CDR3 sequence: CASSLSGENTEAFF. As DNA, the CDR3 is TGTGCCAGCAGTTTATCAGGCGAGAACACTGAAGCTTTCTTT.